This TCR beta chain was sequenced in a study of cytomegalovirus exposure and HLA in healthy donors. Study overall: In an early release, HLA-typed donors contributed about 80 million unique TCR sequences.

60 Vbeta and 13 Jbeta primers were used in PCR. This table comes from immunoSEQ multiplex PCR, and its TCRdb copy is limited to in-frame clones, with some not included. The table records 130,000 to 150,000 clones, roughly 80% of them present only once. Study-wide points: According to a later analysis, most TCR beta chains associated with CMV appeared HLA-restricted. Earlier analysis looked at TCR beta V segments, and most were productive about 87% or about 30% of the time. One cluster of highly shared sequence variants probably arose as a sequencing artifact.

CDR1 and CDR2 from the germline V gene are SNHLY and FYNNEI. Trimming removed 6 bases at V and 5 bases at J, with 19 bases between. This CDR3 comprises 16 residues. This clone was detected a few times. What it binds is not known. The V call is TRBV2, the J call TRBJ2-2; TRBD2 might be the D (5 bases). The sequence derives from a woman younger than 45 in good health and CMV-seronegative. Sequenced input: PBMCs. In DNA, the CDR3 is TGTGCCAGCAGCCCGGCGGGCCTCAAAGGAACCGGGGAGCTGTTTTTT. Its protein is CASSPAGLKGTGELFF.